This TCR beta chain was recorded in a study of blood T cell repertoires in COVID-19. About the study: From the United States, Italy and Spain came samples of acute and convalescent COVID-19.

The CDR3 runs to 16 residues. The J segment lost 4 bases and the V segment lost 2 bases, leaving 5 bases of the junction unmatched. Looked up from germline, CDR1 is LNHDA and CDR2 is SQIVND (reference sequence). Authors' analysis steps: It was from reference gene primer amplification that nucleated cell counts were estimated. The table came from immunoSEQ multiplex PCR; TCRdb's copy has only in-frame clones and leaves some out. D and trimming come from the DNA, and the V and J calls and clone size come from that table. The table records roughly 100,000 clones, around 73% of them present only once. The rearrangement joins TRBV19 to TRBJ2-2; 9 bases match TRBD2. What was sequenced was peripheral blood. The TCR sequence derives from a man aged 55 to 70 with active or convalescent COVID-19. Written as DNA, the CDR3 is TGTGCCAGTAGTATAAGTGCGGGAGGGCCCACCGGGGAGCTGTTTTTT. Its protein is CASSISAGGPTGELFF.